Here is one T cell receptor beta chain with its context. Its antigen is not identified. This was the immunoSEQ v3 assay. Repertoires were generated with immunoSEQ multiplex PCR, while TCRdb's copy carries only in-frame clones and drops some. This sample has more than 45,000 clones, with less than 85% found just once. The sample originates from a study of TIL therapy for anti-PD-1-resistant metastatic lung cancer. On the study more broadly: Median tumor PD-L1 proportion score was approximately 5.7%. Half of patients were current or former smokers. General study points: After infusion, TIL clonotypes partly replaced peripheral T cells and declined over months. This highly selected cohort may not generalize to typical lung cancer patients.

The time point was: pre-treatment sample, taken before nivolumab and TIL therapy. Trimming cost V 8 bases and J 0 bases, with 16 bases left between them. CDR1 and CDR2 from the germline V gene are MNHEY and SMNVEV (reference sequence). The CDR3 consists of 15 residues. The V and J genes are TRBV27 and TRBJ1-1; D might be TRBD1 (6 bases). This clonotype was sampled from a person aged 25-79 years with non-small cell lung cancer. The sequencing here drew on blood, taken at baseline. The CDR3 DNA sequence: TGTGCCAGCCTCAGGGGAGTGGGCATGAACACTGAAGCTTTCTTT. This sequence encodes CASLRGVGMNTEAFF.